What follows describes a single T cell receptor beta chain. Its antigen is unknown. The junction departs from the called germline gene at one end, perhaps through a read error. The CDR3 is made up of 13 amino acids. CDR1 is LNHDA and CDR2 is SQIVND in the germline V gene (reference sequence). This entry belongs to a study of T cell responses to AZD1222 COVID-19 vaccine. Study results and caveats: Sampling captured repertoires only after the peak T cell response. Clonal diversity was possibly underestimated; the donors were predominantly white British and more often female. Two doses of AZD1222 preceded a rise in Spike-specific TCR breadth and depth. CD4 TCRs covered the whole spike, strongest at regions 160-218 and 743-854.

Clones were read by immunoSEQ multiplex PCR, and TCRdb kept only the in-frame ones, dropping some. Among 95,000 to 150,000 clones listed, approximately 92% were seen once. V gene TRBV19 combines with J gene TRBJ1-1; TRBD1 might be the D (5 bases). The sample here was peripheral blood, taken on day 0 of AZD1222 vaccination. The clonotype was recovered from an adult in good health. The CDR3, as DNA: TGTGCCAGTAGCATAGACGGGACCACTGAAGCTTTCTTT. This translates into CASSIDGTTEAFF.